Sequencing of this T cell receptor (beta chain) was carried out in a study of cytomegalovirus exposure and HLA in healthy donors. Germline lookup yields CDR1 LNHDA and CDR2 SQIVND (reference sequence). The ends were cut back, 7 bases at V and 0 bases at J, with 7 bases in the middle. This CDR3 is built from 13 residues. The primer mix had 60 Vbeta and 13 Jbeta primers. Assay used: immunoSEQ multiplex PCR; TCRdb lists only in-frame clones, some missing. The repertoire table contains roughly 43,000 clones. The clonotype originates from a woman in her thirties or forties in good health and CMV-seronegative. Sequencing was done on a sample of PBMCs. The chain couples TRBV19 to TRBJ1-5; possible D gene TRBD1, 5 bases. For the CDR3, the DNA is TGTGCCAGTACCCAGGGTAGCAATCAGCCCCAGCATTTT. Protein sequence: CASTQGSNQPQHF.